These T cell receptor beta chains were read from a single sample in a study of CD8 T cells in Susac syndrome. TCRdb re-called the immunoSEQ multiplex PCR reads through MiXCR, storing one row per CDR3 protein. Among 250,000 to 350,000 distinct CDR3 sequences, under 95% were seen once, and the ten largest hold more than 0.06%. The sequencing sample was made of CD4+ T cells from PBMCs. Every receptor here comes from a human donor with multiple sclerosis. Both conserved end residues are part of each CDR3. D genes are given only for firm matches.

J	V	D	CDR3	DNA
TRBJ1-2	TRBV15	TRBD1	CATSRALGRRTGLLKYGYTF	TGTGCCACCAGCAGAGCCCTTGGCCGCCGGACAGGACTCCTTAAATATGGCTACACCTTC
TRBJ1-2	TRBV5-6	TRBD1	CASSPGTGGNYGYTF	TGTGCCAGCAGCCCCGGGACAGGGGGCAACTATGGCTACACCTTC
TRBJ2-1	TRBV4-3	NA	CASSQAAMASSYNEQFF	TGCGCCAGCAGCCAAGCGGCTATGGCCAGCTCCTACAATGAGCAGTTCTTC
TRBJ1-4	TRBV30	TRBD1	CAWSVSWGSRDRPNEKLFF	TGTGCCTGGAGTGTATCCTGGGGTTCCCGGGACAGGCCAAATGAAAAACTGTTTTTT
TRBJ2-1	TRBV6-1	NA	CASSETRWNEQFF	TGTGCCAGCAGTGAAACTAGGTGGAATGAGCAGTTCTTC
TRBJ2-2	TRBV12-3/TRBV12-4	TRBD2	CASTTQGSGERTGELFF	TGTGCCAGCACCACTCAAGGGAGCGGGGAGCGGACCGGGGAGCTGTTTTTT
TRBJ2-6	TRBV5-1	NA	CASSPTSSGANVLTF	TGCGCCAGCAGCCCAACCAGCTCTGGGGCCAACGTCCTGACTTTC
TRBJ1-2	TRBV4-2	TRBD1	CASSQEARGQGYGYTF	TGTGCCAGCAGCCAAGAAGCCCGGGGACAGGGCTATGGCTACACCTTC
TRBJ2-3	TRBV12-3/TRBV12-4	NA	CASSFGTPTDTQYF	TGTGCCAGCAGTTTCGGGACCCCCACAGATACGCAGTATTTT
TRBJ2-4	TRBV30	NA	CAWIGGAKNIQYF	TGTGCCTGGATCGGCGGGGCCAAAAACATTCAGTACTTC
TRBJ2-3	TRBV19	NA	CASSPWGEGRTDTQYF	TGTGCCAGTAGTCCGTGGGGTGAGGGGCGCACAGATACGCAGTATTTT
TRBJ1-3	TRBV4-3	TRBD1	CASSARLHRGLSGNTIYF	TGCGCCAGCAGCGCTAGGTTGCACAGGGGGCTGTCTGGAAACACCATATATTTT
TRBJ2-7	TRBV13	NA	CASSHRAISYEQYF	TGTGCCAGCAGCCACAGGGCCATCTCCTACGAGCAGTACTTC
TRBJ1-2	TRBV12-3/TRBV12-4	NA	CASTQGNYGYTF	TGTGCCAGCACCCAGGGCAACTATGGCTACACCTTC
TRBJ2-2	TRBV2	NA	CASSEDLTGELFF	TGTGCCAGCAGTGAGGACCTGACCGGGGAGCTGTTTTTT
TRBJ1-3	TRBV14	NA	CASSQEYFGGTIYF	TGTGCCAGCAGCCAAGAATATTTCGGGGGCACCATATATTTT
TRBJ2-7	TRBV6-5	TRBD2	CASSAPGLASYEQYF	TGTGCCAGCAGTGCCCCCGGACTAGCGAGCTACGAGCAGTACTTC
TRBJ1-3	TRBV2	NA	CASSDQGPNSGNTIYF	TGTGCCAGCAGTGATCAGGGACCGAACTCTGGAAACACCATATATTTT
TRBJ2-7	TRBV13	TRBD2	CASSLRPGLAGEPYEQYF	TGTGCCAGCAGCTTAAGGCCGGGACTAGCGGGCGAACCTTACGAGCAGTACTTC